This TCR beta chain was observed in a study of shared clonotypes between healthy human individuals. CDR3 length equals 14 residues. Germline V gene sequence: CDR1 SGHRS, CDR2 YFSETQ. Between the trimmed V and J ends, which lost 0 bases and 2 bases, there was a span of 9 bases. TCRdb keeps only in-frame clones here, not all; method: immunoSEQ multiplex PCR. The sample includes around 2.1 million clones, about 92% of them seen just once. Naive CD8 cells, CD45RO-negative and positively selected for CCR7, excluded terminally differentiated effector memory CD45RA+ cells. Study-wide findings and caveats: In having few donors, the study represented limited genetic and exposure-history diversity. Among donors, the sharing of clonotypes was expected to be influenced by sequencing depth.

As to this clone: The antigen is not known. Other DNA sequences in this sample translate to the same CDR3.

This TCR was recovered from a man younger than 35 in good health. Some clones in this sample may be carry-over from other donors' samples. The genes are TRBV5-1 and TRBJ2-7, with D possibly matching TRBD2 (5 bases). The sequenced material came from naive CD8+ T cells from PBMCs. The CDR3 sequence is CASSLEGSAYEQYF. Here the CDR3 DNA reads TGCGCCAGCAGCTTGGAAGGGAGCGCCTACGAGCAGTACTTC. The complete variable domain, with remaining parts taken from reference TRBV5-1 and TRBJ2-7, reads KAGVTQTPRYLIKTRGQQVTLSCSPISGHRSVSWYQQTPGQGLQFLFEYFSETQRNKGNFPGRFSGRQFSNSRSEMNVSTLELGDSALYLCASSLEGSAYEQYFGPGTRLTVT.